The clone carrying this TCR beta chain showed up just a few times. What it binds is not known. As every portion of the isolated RNA was reverse transcribed, the sequencing read expressed TCRB transcripts. Produced via immunoSEQ multiplex PCR; TCRdb's table is partial and in-frame only. Of about 270,000 clones listed, roughly an eighth were seen once; the top ten hold about 0.015%. The sample belongs to a study of beta chain features in type 1 diabetes. General study results and limits: The study found moderately but significantly shorter TCRB CDR3s in all four CD4+ subsets of Type 1 diabetes patients.

Germline V lookup: CDR1 SGHRS, CDR2 YFSETQ. Trimming removed 1 base at V and 2 bases at J, with 11 bases between. The CDR3 has 15 residues. The source is a man aged 30-40 years with type 1 diabetes. V gene TRBV5-1 combines with J gene TRBJ2-3; tentatively, D is TRBD1 (6 bases). Sequences were obtained from naive CD4+ T cells from blood. The chain's CDR3 is CASSLTGPNTDTQYF. As DNA, the CDR3 is TGCGCCAGCAGCTTGACAGGGCCCAACACAGATACGCAGTATTTT.